The 30 T cell receptor beta chains below come from one sample, sequenced in a study of regulatory and conventional T cells in RAG deficiency. This table comes from immunoSEQ multiplex PCR, and its TCRdb copy is limited to in-frame clones, with some not included. Counted here are 25,000 to 35,000 clones, 95% to 96% occurring once; the ten biggest clones make up roughly 0.35%. The sorted conventional CD4+ T cells were CD25-low and CD127-high, with genomic DNA sequenced. The data were also submitted as part of a second study, on regulatory T cells. From that second work: Primers: 52 TRBV forward and 13 TRBJ reverse.

The sample taken for sequencing was CD25- CD4+ T cells sorted from blood. Source of these receptors: a human donor in good health.

This chain connects TRBV5-5 to TRBJ1-2; possible D gene TRBD1, 6 bases. Deletions cut 2 bases from V and 10 bases from J, with 21 bases between. Germline lookup yields CDR1 SGHKS and CDR2 YYEKEE (reference sequence). This CDR3 has 15 amino acids. For the CDR3, the DNA is TGTGCCAGCAGCTTAACGGGGGGCGCCCCTATGCTCTACACCTTC. It translates to CASSLTGGAPMLYTF.

The V and J genes are TRBV2 and TRBJ1-2; D is possibly TRBD1 (6 bases). V was clipped by 5 bases and J by 6 bases, with 10 bases between them. CDR1 and CDR2 (germline): SNHLY, FYNNEI. CDR3 size: 12 residues. The CDR3 nucleotides read TGTGCCAGCAGTCCACAGGGTGATGGCTACACCTTC. Its translation is CASSPQGDGYTF.

The chain joins TRBV2 to TRBJ2-2, with 7 bases aligning to TRBD1. The CDR3 has 14 amino acids. CDR1 SNHLY and CDR2 FYNNEI come from the germline V gene. Losses at the gene ends were 5 bases for V and 6 bases for J; bases not matched to a gene: 6. The CDR3 DNA reads TGTGCCAGCAGTAAACAGGGGCACCCCGGGGAGCTGTTTTTT. This sequence encodes CASSKQGHPGELFF. The full variable domain, in which reference TRBV2 and TRBJ2-2 provide the parts outside the CDR3, is EPEVTQTPSHQVTQMGQEVILRCVPISNHLYFYWYRQILGQKVEFLVSFYNNEISEKSEIFDDQFSVERPDGSNFTLKIRSTKLEDSAMYFCASSKQGHPGELFFGEGSRLTVL.

The chain links TRBV7-2 to TRBJ2-3; possibly TRBD2 for D (6 bases). Trimming took off 5 bases at V and 5 bases at J, with 20 bases between the two ends. The CDR3 loop spans 16 amino acids. Germline-derived CDR1 and CDR2 are SGHTA and FQGNSA. CDR3 sequence: CASSRAGLPLLDTQYF. The DNA of the CDR3 is TGTGCCAGCAGCCGGGCGGGACTCCCATTGTTAGATACGCAGTATTTT.

J is TRBJ2-3 and V is TRBV29-1; D not certain. CDR1 is SQVTM, CDR2 ANQGSEA, per germline. CDR3 length: 13 residues. Deletions cut 2 bases from V and 3 bases from J, with 9 bases between. The DNA of the CDR3 is TGCAGCGTTGAATCACCGGGTACAGATACGCAGTATTTT. Translation gives CSVESPGTDTQYF.

V is TRBV4-1 and J is TRBJ2-5; 12 bases align to TRBD2. The length of the CDR3 is 16 residues. The germline gives CDR1 MGHRA, CDR2 YSYEKL. The trim removed 4 bases at V and 1 base at J, leaving 4 bases unmatched. The CDR3 sequence is CASSPTTSGGQETQYF. The CDR3 bases are TGCGCCAGCAGCCCAACGACTAGCGGGGGCCAAGAGACCCAGTACTTC.

This chain uses TRBV7-8 with TRBJ2-1; possible D gene TRBD2, 6 bases. Trimming removed 2 bases at V and 2 bases at J, with 19 bases between. The CDR3 spans 18 residues. Germline loops: CDR1 SGHVS, CDR2 FQNEAQ. CDR3 sequence reads: CASSLWRSRAGPYNEQFF. In DNA, the CDR3 is TGTGCCAGCAGCTTATGGAGATCTAGGGCGGGACCCTACAATGAGCAGTTCTTC.

This chain uses TRBV4-3 with TRBJ2-3; 7 nucleotides match TRBD2. V trimming: 0 bases; J trimming: 2 bases; junction bases outside the gene matches: 11. Germline CDR1 is LGHNA and CDR2 is YSLEER. The CDR3 extends over 18 amino acids. The CDR3 nucleotides read TGCGCCAGCAGCCAAGATCGTCCCGGGAGGCCCTACACAGATACGCAGTATTTT. It is translated as CASSQDRPGRPYTDTQYF.

CDR3 nucleotide sequence: TGTGCCAGCAGCACGACAGGGGTTGGTGAGCAGTTCTTC. Its translation is CASSTTGVGEQFF. The V gene is TRBV9, the J gene TRBJ2-1; TRBD1 agrees at 8 bases. The CDR3 consists of 13 residues. CDR1 is SGDLS and CDR2 is YYNGEE in the germline V gene. V was clipped by 4 bases and J by 9 bases; unmatched bases: 6.

J is TRBJ1-2 and V is TRBV5-6; 7 bases agree with TRBD1. With 2 bases clipped from V and 5 bases from J, the junction kept 9 bases outside the gene matches. Germline CDR1 SGHDT, CDR2 YYEEEE. The CDR3 has 15 residues. The CDR3 loop is CASSLPTGDGYGYTF. The CDR3 DNA follows: TGTGCCAGCAGCTTACCAACAGGGGATGGGTATGGCTACACCTTC.

The rearrangement links TRBV5-1 to TRBJ2-7; maybe TRBD2 (6 bases). The V and J ends lost 4 bases and 4 bases respectively, with 18 bases between them. Germline-derived CDR1 and CDR2 are SGHRS and YFSETQ. This CDR3 region has 15 residues. The CDR3 is CASSPLGGVEYEQYF. The CDR3 DNA reads as TGCGCCAGCAGCCCCCTAGGAGGGGTGGAGTACGAGCAGTACTTC.

The chain joins TRBV7-6 to TRBJ2-7, with D unclear. Germline CDR1 and CDR2: SGHVS and FNYEAQ. The CDR3 is made up of 14 amino acids. V lost 0 bases and J lost 1, with 7 bases in between. The CDR3 coding sequence is TGTGCCAGCAGCTTAGCGGTGGAGTCCTACGAGCAGTACTTC. It is translated as CASSLAVESYEQYF.

The chain joins TRBV9 to TRBJ2-1; 11 bases agree with TRBD2. Germline V lookup: CDR1 SGDLS, CDR2 YYNGEE. The CDR3 consists of 16 residues. V was clipped by 0 bases and J by 4 bases; unmatched bases: 3. CDR3 nucleotides: TGTGCCAGCAGCGTAGTCAGACTAGCGGGATACAATGAGCAGTTCTTC. This encodes CASSVVRLAGYNEQFF.

V and J are TRBV30 and TRBJ2-7; D remains unclear. The CDR3 loop spans 12 amino acids. Trimming shortened V by 2 bases and J by 2 bases, and 7 bases separated the two germline ends. Germline lookup yields CDR1 GTSNPN and CDR2 SVGIG (reference sequence). CDR3: CAWSSLAYEQYF. For the CDR3, the DNA is TGTGCCTGGAGTTCTCTAGCCTACGAGCAGTACTTC.

The genes are TRBV30 and TRBJ2-7, with TRBD2 matching over 9 bases. There are 15 residues in the CDR3. V shed 2 bases and J 2 bases; nucleotides not matched to a gene: 7. Germline V gives CDR1 GTSNPN, CDR2 SVGIG (reference sequence). The DNA for the CDR3 is TGTGCCTGGAGTAAGTTAGCGGGAGTGGCCTACGAGCAGTACTTC. Translated, it gives CAWSKLAGVAYEQYF.

This chain joins TRBV19 and TRBJ2-5; TRBD1 agrees at 9 bases. V lost 10 bases and J lost 7; bases outside the gene matches: 19. This CDR3 has 16 amino acids. The germline V gene has CDR1 LNHDA and CDR2 SQIVND (reference sequence). The CDR3 region has the DNA TGTGCCACCCAGCCGTCCGCGACAGGGGGGTTCGGGACCCAGTACTTC. This translates into CATQPSATGGFGTQYF.

The chain uses TRBV4-2 and TRBJ2-5, with TRBD2 matching 10 bases. Germline CDR1 LGHNA, CDR2 YNFKEQ. V lost 1 base to trimming and J lost 5 bases; unmatched junction nucleotides: 4. The CDR3 is 15 residues long. Written as DNA, the CDR3 is TGTGCCAGCAGCCAAGGGCAACTAGCGGGGGAGACCCAGTACTTC. Its protein is CASSQGQLAGETQYF.

The chain recombines TRBV6-1 with TRBJ1-1; 8 bases are shared with TRBD1. The J segment lost 5 bases and the V segment lost 7 bases, leaving 6 bases of the junction unmatched. Germline V CDR1 and CDR2: MNHNS, SASEGT. The CDR3 has 13 amino acids. CDR3: CASIGQGRTEAFF. CDR3 sequence (DNA): TGTGCCAGCATCGGACAGGGTAGGACTGAAGCTTTCTTT.

This chain connects TRBV5-1 to TRBJ2-3; TRBD2 agrees at 7 bases. The CDR3 is 16 residues long. Germline-derived CDR1 and CDR2 are SGHRS and YFSETQ. J lost 2 bases, V lost 2 bases, and 8 bases had no gene match. CDR3 residues: CASSLGLVRYTDTQYF. The DNA for the CDR3 is TGCGCCAGCAGCTTAGGACTAGTCCGCTACACAGATACGCAGTATTTT.

This chain joins TRBV11-3 and TRBJ2-3, with D possibly being TRBD2 (5 bases). The V end was cut by 0 bases, the J end by 5 bases, with 9 bases between. The CDR3 loop spans 14 amino acids. Germline CDR1 reads SGHNT; CDR2 reads YENEEA. The CDR3 DNA reads as TGTGCCAGCAGCTTAGAAGGTCGGGGAGATACGCAGTATTTT. Its translation: CASSLEGRGDTQYF.

The chain has TRBV4-1 and TRBJ2-1; TRBD2 matches at 7 bases. Germline V CDR1 and CDR2: MGHRA, YSYEKL. This CDR3 comprises 14 residues. Trimming took 0 bases from V and 6 from J; bases not matched to a gene: 2. The chain's CDR3 is CASSQDSGRNEQFF. CDR3 coding DNA: TGCGCCAGCAGCCAAGATAGCGGGCGCAATGAGCAGTTCTTC.

The chain carries TRBV30 and TRBJ1-4; D uncertain. Deletions cut 7 bases from V and 7 bases from J, with 19 bases between. Germline V gives CDR1 GTSNPN, CDR2 SVGIG (reference sequence). The CDR3 covers 14 residues. The CDR3 bases are TGTGCCTTTTCGTCCGACTCAAGTGGTGAAAAACTGTTTTTT. It yields the protein CAFSSDSSGEKLFF.

J is TRBJ1-2 and V is TRBV29-1; D might be TRBD1 (6 bases). Per the germline V gene, CDR1 is SQVTM and CDR2 is ANQGSEA. The CDR3 runs 14 residues. The V and J ends lost 0 bases and 6 bases respectively, with 14 bases between them. CDR3 in amino acids: CSVEDWGGGHGYTF. Here the CDR3 DNA reads TGCAGCGTTGAAGATTGGGGGGGCGGTCATGGCTACACCTTC.

This sequence joins TRBV6-6 and TRBJ1-2; D not certain. V lost 2 bases and J 4 bases, leaving 8 bases between the germline ends. Germline lookup yields CDR1 MNHNY and CDR2 SVGAGI (reference sequence). CDR3 length equals 13 residues. The CDR3, as DNA: TGTGCCAGCAGTTACGAGGTAGCCTATGGCTACACCTTC. Its protein product is CASSYEVAYGYTF.

The CDR3 nucleotides are TGTGCCAGCAGTGAAGGTGACAGGAACACTGAAGCTTTCTTT. Protein: CASSEGDRNTEAFF. The chain links TRBV25-1 to TRBJ1-1, with D possibly TRBD1 on 5 matching bases. This CDR3 is built from 14 residues. Germline V lookup: CDR1 MGHDK, CDR2 SYGVNS. Trimming removed 2 bases at V and 1 base at J, with 8 bases between.

This clone has only one observation. The chain is built from TRBV6-5 and TRBJ1-1, with TRBD1 as a possible D gene (6 bases). CDR1 and CDR2 (germline): MNHEY, SVGAGI. The CDR3 runs 13 residues. Trimming took off 7 bases at V and 11 bases at J, with 20 bases between the two ends. The DNA of the CDR3 is TGTGCCAGCAAAGGGGGAAGAGGCGCCGGGGCTTTCTTT. As protein: CASKGGRGAGAFF.

V gene TRBV4-2 combines with J gene TRBJ2-1, with 13 positions matching TRBD2. Unmatched junction bases numbered 3, after V lost 1 base and J lost 6 bases. CDR1 is LGHNA and CDR2 is YNFKEQ in the germline V gene. The CDR3 runs 16 residues. The CDR3 DNA follows: TGTGCCAGCAGCCAAGGGACTAGCGGGGGTTTCAATGAGCAGTTCTTC. It translates to CASSQGTSGGFNEQFF.

This clone was seen just once. The rearrangement uses TRBV9 and TRBJ2-7; D perhaps matches TRBD1 (6 bases). CDR1 and CDR2 (germline): SGDLS, YYNGEE. The CDR3 loop spans 15 amino acids. Trimming cost V 3 bases and J 1 base, with 14 bases left between them. CDR3 DNA: TGTGCCAGCAGCGCAGCCGGGACAAAATCCTACGAGCAGTACTTC. Encoded protein: CASSAAGTKSYEQYF.

V and J are TRBV6-5 and TRBJ1-1, with D possibly TRBD1 on 5 matching bases. V was shortened by 4 bases and J by 6 bases, with 6 bases between the two germline ends. CDR3 length equals 11 residues. Per the germline V gene, CDR1 is MNHEY and CDR2 is SVGAGI. The CDR3 nucleotides read TGTGCCAGCAGTTGGGGGGCTGAAGCTTTCTTT. Translating it yields CASSWGAEAFF.

This chain links TRBV30 with TRBJ2-1; 8 bases are shared with TRBD2. J lost 9 bases, V lost 2 bases, and 15 bases had no gene match. The CDR3 length is 16 residues. CDR1 is GTSNPN, CDR2 SVGIG, per germline (reference sequence). The CDR3 nucleotides read TGTGCCTGGAGTCTACCCAGGCCCGGGGGGGAGGTTGAGCAGTTCTTC. Protein: CAWSLPRPGGEVEQFF.